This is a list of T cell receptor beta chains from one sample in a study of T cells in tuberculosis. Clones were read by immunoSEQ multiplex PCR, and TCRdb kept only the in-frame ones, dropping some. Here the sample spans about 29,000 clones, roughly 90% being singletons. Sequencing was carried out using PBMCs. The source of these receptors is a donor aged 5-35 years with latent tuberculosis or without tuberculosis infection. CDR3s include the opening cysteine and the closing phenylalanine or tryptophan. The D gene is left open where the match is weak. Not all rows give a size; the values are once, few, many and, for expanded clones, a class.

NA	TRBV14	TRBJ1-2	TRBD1	TGTGCCAGCAGCCAATCGTCTTGGGACAGGGGGTCTGGCTACACCTTC	CASSQSSWDRGSGYTF
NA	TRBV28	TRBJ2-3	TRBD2	TGTGCCAGCAGTTTAGGGACTAGCGGGGCGGTTACGCAGTATTTT	CASSLGTSGAVTQYF
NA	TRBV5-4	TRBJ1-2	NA	TGTGCCAGCAGCTTGTATTTCCGGACAGCCAAAGCCGGCTATGGCTACACCTTC	CASSLYFRTAKAGYGYTF
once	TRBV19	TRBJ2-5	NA	TGTGCCAGTAGTATGCAGGAAGGTGCGTACGAGACCCAGTACTTC	CASSMQEGAYETQYF
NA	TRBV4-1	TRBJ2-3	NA	TGCGCCAGCAGCCGTGGAAACAGGGGCACAGATACGCAGTATTTT	CASSRGNRGTDTQYF
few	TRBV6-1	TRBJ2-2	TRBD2	TGTGCCAGCAAGGCAGCGGGAGACACCGGGGAGCTGTTTTTT	CASKAAGDTGELFF
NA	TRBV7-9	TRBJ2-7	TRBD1	TGTGCCAGCAGCTTTGGACAGGGAGACTACGAGCAGTACTTC	CASSFGQGDYEQYF
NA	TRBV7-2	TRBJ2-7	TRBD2	TGTGCCAGCAGCCCCATGGCGGGGGGAAATTACGAGCAGTACTTC	CASSPMAGGNYEQYF
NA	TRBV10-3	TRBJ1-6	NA	TGTGCCATCAGTGAGGGTTCGGGGTATCATTCACCCCTCCACTTT	CAISEGSGYHSPLHF
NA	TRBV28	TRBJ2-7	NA	TGTGCCAGCAGTTCCGGACAGCACTACGAGCAGTACTTC	CASSSGQHYEQYF
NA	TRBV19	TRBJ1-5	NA	TGTGCCAGTAGTATGGTATCAGGAACAAAGCCCCAGCATTTT	CASSMVSGTKPQHF
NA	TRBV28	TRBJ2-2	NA	TGTGCCAGCAGCCAGGATCAGGGCACCGGGGAGCTGTTTTTT	CASSQDQGTGELFF
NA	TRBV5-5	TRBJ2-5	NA	TGTGCCAGCAGCTTAGACGGTACGGGAACGTGGCAAGAGACCCAGTACTTC	CASSLDGTGTWQETQYF
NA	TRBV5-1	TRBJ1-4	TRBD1	TGCGCCAGCAGCCGTGACAGGGGGGATGAAAAACTGTTTTTT	CASSRDRGDEKLFF
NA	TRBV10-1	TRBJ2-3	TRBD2	TGCGCCAGCAGTGCGGGGGGTATCACAGATACGCAGTATTTT	CASSAGGITDTQYF
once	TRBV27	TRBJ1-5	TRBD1	TGTGCCAGCAGTACAGGGGGACAGGGCAGTCAGCCCCAGCATTTT	CASSTGGQGSQPQHF
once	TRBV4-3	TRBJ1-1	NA	TGCGCCAGCAGCCAAGAAGCCAGGGGGAACACTGAAGCTTTCTTT	CASSQEARGNTEAFF
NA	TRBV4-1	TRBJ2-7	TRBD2	TGCGCCAGCAGCCAAGAGGGAGGGGTGGGATCCTACGAGCAGTACTTC	CASSQEGGVGSYEQYF
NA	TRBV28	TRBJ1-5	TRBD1	TGTGCCAGCAGTTTATGGGTCTCCGGGACAGAGTTCAATCAGCCCCAGCATTTT	CASSLWVSGTEFNQPQHF
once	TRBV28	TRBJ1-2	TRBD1	TGTGCCAGCAGTCCGGGGGACAGGGGCCATGGCTACACCTTC	CASSPGDRGHGYTF
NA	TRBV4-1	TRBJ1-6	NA	TGCGCCAGCAGCCACCGTGAGGGGGGGTGGGATTCACCCCTCCACTTT	CASSHREGGWDSPLHF
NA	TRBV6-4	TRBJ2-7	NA	TGTGCCAGCAGTGTCCGACTTGGCTACGAGCAGTACTTC	CASSVRLGYEQYF
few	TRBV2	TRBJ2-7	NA	TGTGCCAGCAGTGAGAACGGGGTTTCCTACGAGCAGTACTTC	CASSENGVSYEQYF
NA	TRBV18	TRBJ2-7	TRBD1	TGTGCCAGCTCACCGCTGGGGACAGGTATTAGGGTCTACGAGCAGTACTTC	CASSPLGTGIRVYEQYF
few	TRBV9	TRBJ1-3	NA	TGTGCCAGCAGCGTGGCGTGGGGGGCTGGAAACACCATATATTTT	CASSVAWGAGNTIYF
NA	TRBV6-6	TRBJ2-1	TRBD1	TGTGCCGGAACAGGGGGCGCGAAGAATGAGCAGTTCTTC	CAGTGGAKNEQFF
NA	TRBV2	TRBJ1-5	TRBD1	TGTGCCAGCAGCTCGCTGGGGGGACAGTTGAATCAGCCCCAGCATTTT	CASSSLGGQLNQPQHF
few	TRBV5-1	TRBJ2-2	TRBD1	TGCGCCAGCAGCATTTCAGGGGGCGGTAACGGGGAGCTGTTTTTT	CASSISGGGNGELFF
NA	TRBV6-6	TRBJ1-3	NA	TGTGCCAGCGGGCGCCTCTCTGGAAACACCATATATTTT	CASGRLSGNTIYF
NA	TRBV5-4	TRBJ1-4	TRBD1	TGTGCCAGCAGCTTGGTGGGACAGGGTGCTCGGGAAAAACTGTTTTTT	CASSLVGQGAREKLFF